Below are 28 T cell receptor beta chains sequenced from a single sample in a study of shared T cell receptors in the human thymus (dated by TCRdb to 2020 to 2023). The library was built by means of the immunoSEQ multiplex PCR assay. The table was pulled from immuneACCESS by TCRdb, which kept in-frame rearrangements only. Such tables lose some clones; where checked, under half of the loss comes from unresolved V genes, and the rest has no known cause. Across this sample there are hundreds of thousands of clones, with 80% to 90% seen only once. The ten largest clones take up roughly 0.0087% of the sample. The sample was also reused in another study, on human thymus T cells.

Sequencing was carried out using thymocytes. Receptors originate from a boy younger than two with a congenital heart defect. Donor details come from another sample of the same person, matched by shared clones.

The chain employs TRBV29-1 and TRBJ1-2, with TRBD1 as a possible D gene (5 bases). The CDR3 totals 12 residues. With 6 bases removed from V and 3 bases from J, the gap between germline ends came to 11 bases. Germline CDR1 and CDR2: SQVTM and ANQGSEA. The CDR3 sequence: CSVPGLDYGYTF. CDR3 nucleotide sequence: TGCAGCGTCCCAGGGTTGGACTATGGCTACACCTTC.

J is TRBJ1-4 and V is TRBV28; D gene ambiguous. The CDR3 is 14 residues long. V lost 3 bases, J lost 3 bases, and 8 bases lay in between. Per the germline V gene, CDR1 is MDHEN and CDR2 is SYDVKM. The CDR3 loop reads CASSFQRSNEKLFF. For the CDR3, the DNA is TGTGCCAGCAGTTTTCAACGGTCTAATGAAAAACTGTTTTTT.

V and J are TRBV14 and TRBJ2-1; 9 bases match TRBD2. The CDR3 is 19 residues long. V lost 3 bases to trimming and J lost 0 bases; unmatched junction nucleotides: 12. From germline, CDR1 is SGHDN and CDR2 FVKESK. This CDR3 is CASSHLPTSGPSSYNEQFF. The DNA for the CDR3 is TGTGCCAGCAGCCATCTTCCTACTAGCGGGCCGAGCTCCTACAATGAGCAGTTCTTC.

The rearrangement joins TRBV30 to TRBJ1-5; the match to TRBD1 covers 9 bases. The CDR3 loop spans 16 amino acids. Germline V gene sequence: CDR1 GTSNPN, CDR2 SVGIG (reference sequence). J lost 3 bases, V lost 0 bases, and 6 bases had no gene match. Here the CDR3 reads CAWSVTGGAPNQPQHF. For the CDR3, the DNA is TGTGCCTGGAGTGTTACAGGGGGCGCCCCCAATCAGCCCCAGCATTTT.

The chain joins TRBV10-2 to TRBJ1-3; D perhaps matches TRBD1 (6 bases). V lost 10 bases and J 2 bases, leaving 15 bases between the germline ends. The CDR3 runs 14 residues. CDR1 is WSHSY, CDR2 SAAADI, per germline. The CDR3 DNA sequence: TGCGCCACCTCTGGACAGCTAACTGGAAACACCATATATTTT. This codes for CATSGQLTGNTIYF.

This clone has only one observation. V is TRBV13 and J is TRBJ2-7; 7 nucleotides match TRBD1. The CDR3 covers 14 residues. Germline CDR1 PRHDT, CDR2 FYEKMQ (reference sequence). Trimming removed 4 bases from V and 3 bases from J; junction bases left unmatched: 6. CDR3 DNA sequence: TGTGCCAGCAGCTCTTGGGCAGGGGGCTACGAGCAGTACTTC. This gives the protein CASSSWAGGYEQYF.

This clone was detected a few times. The V and J genes are TRBV7-9 and TRBJ2-1; the match to TRBD2 covers 10 bases. Germline CDR1 and CDR2: SEHNR and FQNEAQ (reference sequence). The CDR3 has 16 amino acids. The junction had 10 bases not matched to a gene; V was cut back by 1 base and J by 10 bases. CDR3 nucleotides: TGTGCCAGCAGCTTAGAAAAGCGGGAGGGCCTCAACGAGCAGTTCTTC. This sequence encodes CASSLEKREGLNEQFF. The whole variable domain, remainder taken from reference TRBV7-9 and TRBJ2-1, is DTGVSQNPRHKITKRGQNVTFRCDPISEHNRLYWYRQTLGQGPEFLTYFQNEAQLEKSRLLSDRFSAERPKGSFSTLEIQRTEQGDSAMYLCASSLEKREGLNEQFFGPGTRLTVL.

For the CDR3, the DNA is TGTGCCAGCAGTCCCACAGGGCTGGGTGGCTACACCTTC. Translated, it gives CASSPTGLGGYTF. The chain links TRBV28 to TRBJ1-2; D is perhaps TRBD1 (6 bases). The V and J ends lost 5 bases and 7 bases respectively, with 14 bases between them. Germline assignment: CDR1 MDHEN and CDR2 SYDVKM. The CDR3 is 13 amino acids.

The rearrangement links TRBV6-5 to TRBJ1-1; 7 bases agree with TRBD1. CDR1 MNHEY and CDR2 SVGAGI come from the germline V gene. Germline trimming cut 4 bases from V and 1 base from J; bases unmatched to any gene: 6. There are 15 residues in the CDR3. CDR3 DNA: TGTGCCAGCAGTTCCAAGGGGGCAGGGAACACTGAAGCTTTCTTT. It codes for CASSSKGAGNTEAFF.

This chain links TRBV4-3 with TRBJ1-5, with 8 bases fitting TRBD1. The length of the CDR3 is 18 residues. Trimming removed 0 bases from V and 2 bases from J; junction bases left unmatched: 9. The germline gives CDR1 LGHNA, CDR2 YSLEER. The CDR3, as DNA: TGCGCCAGCAGCCAAGACCCTGACAGGGGAACGGGCAATCAGCCCCAGCATTTT. This translates into CASSQDPDRGTGNQPQHF.

The rearrangement joins TRBV7-6 to TRBJ2-1; 9 nucleotides match TRBD2. Germline values: CDR1 SGHVS, CDR2 FNYEAQ. The V gene end was trimmed by 5 bases and the J gene end by 3 bases; junction bases not matched to a gene: 20. This CDR3 contains 20 residues. CDR3 region: CASSGVSPWRGGRIYNEQFF. The CDR3 DNA is TGTGCCAGCAGCGGAGTAAGTCCGTGGCGGGGGGGCCGCATCTACAATGAGCAGTTCTTC. Full variable domain (rest looked up from reference TRBV7-6 and TRBJ2-1): GAGVSQSPRYKVTKRGQDVALRCDPISGHVSLYWYRQALGQGPEFLTYFNYEAQQDKSGLPNDRFSAERPEGSISTLTIQRTEQRDSAMYRCASSGVSPWRGGRIYNEQFFGPGTRLTVL.

The gene calls are TRBV11-3 and TRBJ2-1; tentative D call: TRBD2 (5 bases). Germline CDR1 reads SGHNT; CDR2 reads YENEEA. The V end lost 4 bases, the J end lost 8 bases, and 15 bases lay between the germline ends. The CDR3 is 14 amino acids. In DNA form, the CDR3 reads TGTGCCAGCAGCTCGTCGAGGGAACGCTATGAGCAGTTCTTC. The encoded protein is CASSSSRERYEQFF.

CDR3 DNA: TGTGCCAGCAGTTTTAGGGACAGGCAAGAGACCCAGTACTTC. This translates into CASSFRDRQETQYF. This chain uses TRBV28 with TRBJ2-5; 8 nucleotides align to TRBD1. The CDR3 is 14 residues long. Germline-derived CDR1 and CDR2 are MDHEN and SYDVKM. After removal of 3 bases from V and 2 bases from J, the junction contained 2 bases not matched to a gene.

The chain links TRBV14 to TRBJ2-7; the match to TRBD2 covers 10 bases. V shed 5 bases and J 3 bases; nucleotides not matched to a gene: 19. The CDR3 is 19 amino acids. CDR1 is SGHDN, CDR2 FVKESK, per germline. The CDR3 coding sequence is TGTGCCAGCAGCTCGAGACTAGCGGGTTCGTCGGCGCATAACTACGAGCAGTACTTC. It encodes CASSSRLAGSSAHNYEQYF. Full variable domain (missing parts from reference TRBV14 and TRBJ2-7): EAGVTQFPSHSVIEKGQTVTLRCDPISGHDNLYWYRRVMGKEIKFLLHFVKESKQDESGMPNNRFLAERTGGTYSTLKVQPAELEDSGVYFCASSSRLAGSSAHNYEQYFGPGTRLTVT.

V and J are TRBV30 and TRBJ2-7, with 8 bases identical to TRBD1. The CDR3 runs to 14 residues. V dropped 4 bases and J dropped 2; count of bases not matched to a gene: 7. Germline V gene data show CDR1 as GTSNPN and CDR2 as SVGIG (reference sequence). The CDR3: CAWTTTGDPYEQYF. The CDR3 DNA sequence: TGTGCCTGGACCACGACAGGGGATCCCTACGAGCAGTACTTC. Full variable domain (missing parts from reference TRBV30 and TRBJ2-7): SQTIHQWPATLVQPVGSPLSLECTVEGTSNPNLYWYRQAAGRGLQLLFYSVGIGQISSEVPQNLSASRPQDRQFILSSKKLLLSDSGFYLCAWTTTGDPYEQYFGPGTRLTVT.

The V gene is TRBV4-1, the J gene TRBJ2-2, with 15 bases fitting TRBD2. Germline-derived CDR1 and CDR2 are MGHRA and YSYEKL. The trim removed 5 bases at V and 7 bases at J, leaving 8 bases unmatched. The CDR3 contains 17 residues. CDR3 in amino acids: CASSSRTSGGAVGELFF. For the CDR3, the DNA is TGCGCCAGCAGCTCCCGGACTAGCGGGGGGGCGGTCGGGGAGCTGTTTTTT.

This clone appeared a few times. Here the CDR3 reads CASSRGVIGNTIYF. CDR3 nucleotide sequence: TGTGCCAGTAGTAGGGGAGTAATTGGAAACACCATATATTTT. The V gene is TRBV19, the J gene TRBJ1-3; D unresolved. The germline V gene encodes CDR1 LNHDA and CDR2 SQIVND (reference sequence). Trimming took 4 bases from V and 3 from J, leaving 10 bases between them. This CDR3 spans 14 amino acids.

The V call is TRBV29-1, the J call TRBJ2-1, with TRBD2 matching 8 bases. The length of the CDR3 is 13 residues. Germline V gene data show CDR1 as SQVTM and CDR2 as ANQGSEA. V shed 2 bases and J 9 bases; nucleotides not matched to a gene: 6. This CDR3 is CSVEPGGAPEQFF. The DNA of the CDR3 is TGCAGCGTTGAACCGGGGGGGGCCCCTGAGCAGTTCTTC.

V and J are TRBV7-9 and TRBJ2-2; 10 nucleotides agree with TRBD1. The CDR3 contains 18 residues. The ends lost 5 bases at V and 0 bases at J; junction bases unmatched: 9. Germline CDR1 is SEHNR and CDR2 is FQNEAQ (reference sequence). The CDR3 coding sequence is TGTGCCAGCAGCCAGCCGGGACAGGGGCTCGCGAACACCGGGGAGCTGTTTTTT. Residues: CASSQPGQGLANTGELFF.

The sample holds one count of this clone. The chain couples TRBV12-5 to TRBJ2-7; D may be TRBD2 (5 bases). The V gene lost 1 base and the J gene lost 2 bases, with 9 bases spanning the gap. Germline V CDR1 and CDR2: LGHNT, FRNRAP. The CDR3 contains 14 residues. The CDR3: CASGLADGTYEQYF. As DNA, the CDR3 is TGTGCTAGTGGTTTGGCCGACGGGACCTACGAGCAGTACTTC. The full variable domain, with the rest looked up from reference TRBV12-5 and TRBJ2-7, is DARVTQTPRHKVTEMGQEVTMRCQPILGHNTVFWYRQTMMQGLELLAYFRNRAPLDDSGMPKDRFSAEMPDATLATLKIQPSEPRDSAVYFCASGLADGTYEQYFGPGTRLTVT.

In this sample, this clone turned up a few times. This chain joins TRBV4-1 and TRBJ1-4; D gene uncertain. The CDR3 covers 15 residues. Germline V CDR1 and CDR2: MGHRA, YSYEKL. Trimming removed 1 base at V and 8 bases at J, with 14 bases between. DNA of the CDR3: TGCGCCAGCAGCCAAGGAGGACCATCGGGGGAAAAACTGTTTTTT. Amino acid sequence: CASSQGGPSGEKLFF.

The table lists this clone with a count of one. This sequence joins TRBV6-5 and TRBJ1-6, with 9 nucleotides matching TRBD1. The ends lost 6 bases at V and 10 bases at J; junction bases unmatched: 10. The CDR3 loop spans 15 amino acids. CDR1 and CDR2 (germline): MNHEY, SVGAGI. The CDR3 bases are TGTGCCAGCAGACCCCTACAGGGGGCTGTGTCACCCCTCCACTTT. Translating gives CASRPLQGAVSPLHF.

The chain links TRBV14 to TRBJ1-2; the D gene is possibly TRBD1 (5 bases). The length of the CDR3 is 19 residues. Germline CDR1 SGHDN, CDR2 FVKESK. V dropped 0 bases and J dropped 2 bases, with 22 bases sitting between them. Here the CDR3 reads CASSQDGGNGTIKNYGYTF. DNA of the CDR3: TGTGCCAGCAGCCAAGATGGCGGCAACGGGACTATTAAGAACTATGGCTACACCTTC.

This sequence joins TRBV25-1 and TRBJ1-4; 10 nucleotides align to TRBD1. The CDR3 loop spans 15 amino acids. J lost 7 bases, V lost 0 bases, and 2 bases had no gene match. In germline, CDR1 is MGHDK, CDR2 SYGVNS. The CDR3 nucleotides are TGTGCCAGCAGTGAATATGGGACAGGGGCTGAAAAACTGTTTTTT. This gives the protein CASSEYGTGAEKLFF.

The V gene is TRBV2, the J gene TRBJ2-7, with 8 bases identical to TRBD2. The J segment lost 3 bases and the V segment lost 1 base, leaving 17 bases of the junction unmatched. CDR3 length equals 19 residues. From germline, CDR1 is SNHLY and CDR2 FYNNEI. CDR3 protein: CASSEGTAGAALAFYEQYF. The CDR3, as DNA: TGTGCCAGCAGTGAAGGAACAGCGGGAGCTGCATTAGCGTTCTACGAGCAGTACTTC.

The chain couples TRBV27 to TRBJ2-7, with 7 bases that match TRBD2. There are 16 residues in the CDR3. Germline lookup yields CDR1 MNHEY and CDR2 SMNVEV (reference sequence). Trimming at V came to 5 bases and at J to 2 bases, leaving 12 bases not matched to a gene. The chain's CDR3 is CASSPSVGGSPYEQYF. The CDR3 bases are TGTGCCAGCAGTCCCAGCGTCGGGGGGAGCCCCTACGAGCAGTACTTC.

The sample holds one count of this clone. The chain employs TRBV5-1 and TRBJ1-1, with 8 bases matching TRBD1. The CDR3 consists of 17 residues. V lost 6 bases, J lost 2 bases, and 15 bases stayed unmatched. Germline CDR1 is SGHRS and CDR2 is YFSETQ. The CDR3, as DNA: TGCGCCAGCACACTCTGGGCTGACAGGGGCTCCAACACTGAAGCTTTCTTT. It yields the protein CASTLWADRGSNTEAFF.

This chain links TRBV6-6 with TRBJ2-1, with D unclear. Germline CDR1 and CDR2: MNHNY and SVGAGI (reference sequence). The CDR3 contains 14 residues. The V gene lost 5 bases and the J gene lost 7 bases, with 15 bases spanning the gap. CDR3 in amino acids: CASSPGNPHNEQFF. CDR3 nucleotide sequence: TGTGCCAGCAGTCCGGGTAACCCACATAATGAGCAGTTCTTC.